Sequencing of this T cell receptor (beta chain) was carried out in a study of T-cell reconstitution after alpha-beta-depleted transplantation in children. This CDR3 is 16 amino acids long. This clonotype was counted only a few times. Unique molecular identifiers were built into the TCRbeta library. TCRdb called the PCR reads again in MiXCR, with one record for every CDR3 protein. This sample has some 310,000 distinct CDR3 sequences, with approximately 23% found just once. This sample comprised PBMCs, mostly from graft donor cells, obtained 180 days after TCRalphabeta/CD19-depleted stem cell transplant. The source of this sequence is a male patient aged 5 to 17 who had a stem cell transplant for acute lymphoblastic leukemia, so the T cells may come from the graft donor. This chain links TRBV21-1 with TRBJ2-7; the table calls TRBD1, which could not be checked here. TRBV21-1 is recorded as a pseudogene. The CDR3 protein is CASSKYGTQTFYEQYF. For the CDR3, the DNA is TGTGCCAGCAGCAAATATGGGACCCAGACTTTCTACGAGCAGTACTTC.